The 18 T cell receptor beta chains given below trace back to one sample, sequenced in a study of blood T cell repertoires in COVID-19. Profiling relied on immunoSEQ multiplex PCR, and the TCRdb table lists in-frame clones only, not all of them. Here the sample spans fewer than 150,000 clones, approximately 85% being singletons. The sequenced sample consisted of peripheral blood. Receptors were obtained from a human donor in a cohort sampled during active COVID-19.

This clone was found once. The CDR3 coding sequence is TGTGCCAGCAGCCCCCAGGGTTATAATTCACCCCTCCACTTT. It encodes CASSPQGYNSPLHF. This chain joins TRBV27 and TRBJ1-6; possible D gene TRBD1, 5 bases. Between the trimmed V and J ends, which lost 6 bases and 4 bases, there was a span of 10 bases. Germline V gene data show CDR1 as MNHEY and CDR2 as SMNVEV (reference sequence). The length of the CDR3 is 14 residues.

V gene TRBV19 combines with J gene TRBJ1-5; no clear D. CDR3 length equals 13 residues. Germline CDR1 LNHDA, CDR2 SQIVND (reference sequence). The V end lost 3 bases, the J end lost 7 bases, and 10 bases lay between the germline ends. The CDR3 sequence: CASSILFSQPQHF. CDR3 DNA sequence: TGTGCCAGTAGTATCTTGTTTTCGCAGCCCCAGCATTTT.

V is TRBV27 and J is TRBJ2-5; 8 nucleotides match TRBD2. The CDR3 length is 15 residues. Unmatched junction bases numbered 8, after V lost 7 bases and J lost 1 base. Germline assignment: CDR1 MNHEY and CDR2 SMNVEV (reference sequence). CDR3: CASKSSGARQETQYF. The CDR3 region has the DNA TGTGCCAGCAAGAGTAGCGGGGCCCGCCAAGAGACCCAGTACTTC.

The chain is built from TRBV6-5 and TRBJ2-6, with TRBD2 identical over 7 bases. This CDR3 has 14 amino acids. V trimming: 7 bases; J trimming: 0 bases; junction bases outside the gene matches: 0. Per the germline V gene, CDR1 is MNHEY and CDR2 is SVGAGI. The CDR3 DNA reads TGTGCCAGCACGGGGGGCTCTGGGGCCAACGTCCTGACTTTC. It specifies CASTGGSGANVLTF.

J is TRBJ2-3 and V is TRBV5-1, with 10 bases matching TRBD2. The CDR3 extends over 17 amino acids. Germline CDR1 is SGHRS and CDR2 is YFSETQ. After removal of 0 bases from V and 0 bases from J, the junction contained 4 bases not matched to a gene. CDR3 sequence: CASSLDPSGGSTDTQYF. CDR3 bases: TGCGCCAGCAGCTTGGATCCTAGCGGGGGAAGCACAGATACGCAGTATTTT.

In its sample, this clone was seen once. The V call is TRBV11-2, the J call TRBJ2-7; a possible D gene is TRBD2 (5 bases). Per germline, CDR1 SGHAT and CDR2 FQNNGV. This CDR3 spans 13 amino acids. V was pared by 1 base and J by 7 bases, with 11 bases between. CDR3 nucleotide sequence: TGTGCCAGCAGCTTAGCGGCGGGTAGGGAGCAGTACTTC. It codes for CASSLAAGREQYF.

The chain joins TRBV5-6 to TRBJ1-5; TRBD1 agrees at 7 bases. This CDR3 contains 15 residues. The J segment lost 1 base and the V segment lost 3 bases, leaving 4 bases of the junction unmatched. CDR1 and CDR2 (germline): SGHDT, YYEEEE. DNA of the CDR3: TGTGCCAGCAGCTCGCTGGGACAGAGCAATCAGCCCCAGCATTTT. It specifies CASSSLGQSNQPQHF. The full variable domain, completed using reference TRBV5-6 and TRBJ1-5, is DAGVTQSPTHLIKTRGQQVTLRCSPKSGHDTVSWYQQALGQGPQFIFQYYEEEERQRGNFPDRFSGHQFPNYSSELNVNALLLGDSALYLCASSSLGQSNQPQHFGDGTRLSIL.

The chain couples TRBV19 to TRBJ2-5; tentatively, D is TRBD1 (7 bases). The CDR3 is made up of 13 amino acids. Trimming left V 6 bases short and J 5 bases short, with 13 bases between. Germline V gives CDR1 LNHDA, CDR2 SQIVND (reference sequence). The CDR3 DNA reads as TGTGCCAGTAGATCCAGGGGGGCGGAGACCCAGTACTTC. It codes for CASRSRGAETQYF.

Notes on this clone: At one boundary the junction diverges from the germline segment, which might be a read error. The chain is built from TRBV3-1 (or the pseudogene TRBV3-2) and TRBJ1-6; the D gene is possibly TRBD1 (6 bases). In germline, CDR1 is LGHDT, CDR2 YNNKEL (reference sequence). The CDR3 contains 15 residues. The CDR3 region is CVSRDTNSYNSPLHF. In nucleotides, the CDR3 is TGTGTCAGCAGGGACACTAACTCCTATAATTCACCCCTCCACTTT.

The CDR3 here is CASSQGPRGVETQYF. CDR3 DNA sequence: TGTGCCAGCAGCCAAGGCCCCCGGGGGGTGGAGACCCAGTACTTC. The V call is TRBV3-1 (or the pseudogene TRBV3-2), the J call TRBJ2-5; 7 nucleotides line up with TRBD2. CDR1 is LGHDT and CDR2 is YNNKEL in the germline V gene (reference sequence). V lost 1 base and J lost 5; bases outside the gene matches: 7. The length of the CDR3 is 15 residues.

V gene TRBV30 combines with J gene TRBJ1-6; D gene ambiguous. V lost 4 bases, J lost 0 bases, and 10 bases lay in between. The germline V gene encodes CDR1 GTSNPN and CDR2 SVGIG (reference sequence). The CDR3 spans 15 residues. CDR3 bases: TGTGCCTGGAAGCGTAACCTCTCCTATAATTCACCCCTCCACTTT. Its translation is CAWKRNLSYNSPLHF.

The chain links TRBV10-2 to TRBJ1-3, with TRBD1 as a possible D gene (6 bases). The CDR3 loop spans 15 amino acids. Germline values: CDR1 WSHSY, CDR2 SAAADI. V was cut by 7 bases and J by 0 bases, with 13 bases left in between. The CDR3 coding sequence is TGCGCCAGCAAGGGGGATACGAGCTCTGGAAACACCATATATTTT. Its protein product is CASKGDTSSGNTIYF.

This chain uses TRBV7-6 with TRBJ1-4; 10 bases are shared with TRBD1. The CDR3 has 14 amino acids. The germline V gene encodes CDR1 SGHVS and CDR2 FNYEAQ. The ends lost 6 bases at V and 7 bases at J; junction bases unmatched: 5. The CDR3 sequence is CASSTGQGGEKLFF. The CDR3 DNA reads TGTGCCAGCAGTACAGGACAGGGGGGTGAAAAACTGTTTTTT.

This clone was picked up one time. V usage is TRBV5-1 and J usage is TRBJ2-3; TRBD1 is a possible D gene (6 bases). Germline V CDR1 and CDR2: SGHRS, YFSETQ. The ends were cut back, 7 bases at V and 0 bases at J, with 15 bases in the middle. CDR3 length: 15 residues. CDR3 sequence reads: CASGTGRGSTDTQYF. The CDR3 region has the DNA TGCGCCAGCGGTACAGGCAGGGGTAGCACAGATACGCAGTATTTT.

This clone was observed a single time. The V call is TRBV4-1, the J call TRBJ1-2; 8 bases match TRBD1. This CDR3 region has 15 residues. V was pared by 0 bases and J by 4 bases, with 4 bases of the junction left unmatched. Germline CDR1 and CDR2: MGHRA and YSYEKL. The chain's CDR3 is CASSQESRGLYGYTF. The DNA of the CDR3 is TGCGCCAGCAGCCAAGAGAGCAGGGGGCTCTATGGCTACACCTTC.

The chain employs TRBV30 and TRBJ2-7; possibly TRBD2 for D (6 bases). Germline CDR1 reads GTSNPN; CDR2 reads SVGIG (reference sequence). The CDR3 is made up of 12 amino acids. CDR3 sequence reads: CAGGETSYEQYF. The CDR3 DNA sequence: TGTGCGGGCGGCGAGACTAGCTACGAGCAGTACTTC.

The CDR3 DNA follows: TGCAGCGCGGGACTAGCGGGGTCCACCGGGGAGCTGTTTTTT. Its protein is CSAGLAGSTGELFF. This rearrangement joins TRBV29-1 to TRBJ2-2; 13 bases align to TRBD2. CDR3 size: 14 residues. Germline trimming cut 7 bases from V and 4 bases from J; bases unmatched to any gene: 3. CDR1 and CDR2 (germline): SQVTM, ANQGSEA.

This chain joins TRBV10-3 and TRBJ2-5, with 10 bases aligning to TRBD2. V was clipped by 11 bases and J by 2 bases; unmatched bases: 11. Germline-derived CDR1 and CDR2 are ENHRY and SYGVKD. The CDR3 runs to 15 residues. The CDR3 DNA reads TGTGCCTCCGCTTCTAGCGGGGGAGTTCAAGAGACCCAGTACTTC. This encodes CASASSGGVQETQYF.